A single sample is the source of the 4 T cell receptor beta chains below, sequenced in a study of a mutant IDH1 vaccine in newly diagnosed glioma. Their cognate antigens are unknown. Here immunoSEQ multiplex PCR was the method, and the copy in TCRdb shows in-frame clones only, minus some. The sample has 45,000 to 65,000 clones, 81% seen once. The time point is: week 23, last vaccination. Each dose of the vaccine consisted of 300 ug of mutant IDH1 20-mer peptide, with topical imiquimod. The sample here was PBMCs, taken from a glioma patient whose treatment included an IDH1 peptide vaccine. The receptors come from a woman aged 40 to 55 with glioma. Some clones in this sample may be carry-over from other donors' samples.

The chain couples TRBV6-1 to TRBJ1-1; 7 bases match TRBD1. V lost 6 bases and J lost 5; bases outside the gene matches: 3. CDR1 is MNHNS and CDR2 is SASEGT in the germline V gene. This CDR3 comprises 12 residues. The CDR3 bases are TGTGCCAGCAGACGGGGACAGACTGAAGCTTTCTTT. This translates into CASRRGQTEAFF.

This clone was observed a handful of times. The chain combines TRBV7-9 with TRBJ2-7; D is perhaps TRBD2 (6 bases). Germline V gene sequence: CDR1 SEHNR, CDR2 FQNEAQ (reference sequence). The CDR3 length is 14 residues. Between the trimmed V and J ends, which lost 6 bases and 5 bases, there was a span of 17 bases. Written as DNA, the CDR3 is TGTGCCAGCAGTTCCCGTGGAGGGCACGACGAGCAGTACTTC. It translates to CASSSRGGHDEQYF.

The chain links TRBV2 to TRBJ1-6; D call uncertain. The CDR3 totals 12 residues. Germline CDR1 reads SNHLY; CDR2 reads FYNNEI. With 4 bases removed from V and 15 bases from J, the gap between germline ends came to 13 bases. This chain's CDR3 is CASSGYTENLHF. The CDR3, as DNA: TGTGCCAGCAGTGGGTATACAGAAAACCTCCACTTT.

This clone was seen once. The chain links TRBV27 to TRBJ2-5; 8 positions match TRBD2. Germline assignment: CDR1 MNHEY and CDR2 SMNVEV (reference sequence). The CDR3 spans 16 residues. J gave up 5 bases and V 3 bases, and 11 bases lay outside the gene matches. The DNA for the CDR3 is TGTGCCAGCAGTTTCTTTAGGCGGGGGGCGATGGAGACCCAGTACTTC. Protein sequence: CASSFFRRGAMETQYF.